A selection of T cell receptor beta chains follows, all from one sample in a study of memory CD8 T cells in hepatitis C reinfection. TCRdb's copy holds only in-frame clones and misses some; the assay was immunoSEQ multiplex PCR. The sample contains about 43,000 clones, 75% to 90% of which appear only once. Sequencing was done on a sample of naive CD8+ T cells sorted from blood. The receptors were sampled from a man younger than 30 with hepatitis C virus infection. Each CDR3 is given with its conserved first and last residue. The order of the fields is V gene, J gene, clone size, CDR3 protein. Clone size is given for some rows only: seen once, a few or many times, or a class if the clone is expanded.

TRBV30	TRBJ2-1	.	CAWGHTGSHEQFF
TRBV7-9	TRBJ2-7	.	CASSSSQRVSYEQYF
TRBV11-2	TRBJ2-7	.	CASSLAGEAYEQYF
TRBV5-5	TRBJ2-1	.	CASSLTGVNEQFF
TRBV30	TRBJ1-2	.	CAWSPGTGGYTF
TRBV12-5	TRBJ1-6	.	CASARTGNSPLHF
TRBV11-2	TRBJ2-3	.	CASSFPYSGGTDTQYF
TRBV5-1	TRBJ2-1	.	CASSLVSGSSYNEQFF
TRBV5-4	TRBJ2-1	.	CASSPGTGGYNEQFF
TRBV4-1	TRBJ1-2	.	CASSQGPQGGSDGYTF
TRBV7-2	TRBJ2-1	.	CASSLVGLAGNHEQFF
TRBV9	TRBJ2-6	.	CASSAQGVLTF
TRBV4-1	TRBJ2-7	.	CASSQSEPAASYEQYF
TRBV6-5	TRBJ2-1	once	CASSYSSTNEQFF
TRBV9	TRBJ2-2	.	CASSGDRGPIGELFF
TRBV28	TRBJ2-5	.	CASSLEGGWQETQYF
TRBV11-2	TRBJ2-2	once	CASSPPQGDRANTGELFF
TRBV5-4	TRBJ1-1	.	CASSLYTGAGAFF
TRBV9	TRBJ2-2	.	CASSEAGGNTGELFF
TRBV6-5	TRBJ1-2	few	CASSYRTSYGYTF
TRBV5-6	TRBJ2-1	.	CASSLGQGKYNEQFF
TRBV5-4	TRBJ1-1	.	CASSLEGQMNTEAFF
TRBV27	TRBJ2-1	.	CASSFSGGGANEQFF
TRBV10-3	TRBJ1-3	.	CATGGPSSGNTIYF
TRBV11-2	TRBJ2-1	.	CASSSRQGVFNEQFF
TRBV12-5	TRBJ2-5	.	CASGLGAGTTRRVQETQYF
TRBV27	TRBJ2-3	.	CASSLGLAGNTDTQYF
TRBV19	TRBJ2-2	.	CASRERLNTGELFF
TRBV11-2	TRBJ2-1	.	CASSYGQGAMNEQFF
TRBV5-6	TRBJ1-4	few	CASSLTGRPRSEKLFF
TRBV19	TRBJ2-7	.	CASSIGTGYSYEQYF
TRBV11-2	TRBJ1-4	.	CASSPQGLREKLFF
TRBV19	TRBJ2-3	.	CASSIGAGESDTQYF
TRBV28	TRBJ2-2	.	CASRGITGLATGELFF
TRBV19	TRBJ2-1	.	CASSDRLAAYNEQFF
TRBV5-1	TRBJ2-1	once	CASSFYSGRVDEQFF
TRBV19	TRBJ1-1	.	CASSIGGPNEAFF
TRBV7-9	TRBJ2-5	once	CASTPGETQYF
TRBV4-1	TRBJ2-1	.	CASSQSQWSYNEQFF
TRBV28	TRBJ2-2	.	CASSSKHIRGAKDTGELFF
TRBV7-2	TRBJ2-5	.	CASTSGTGGAKLEETQYF
TRBV4-1	TRBJ2-3	.	CASSQANPPDTQYF
TRBV27	TRBJ1-5	.	CASWGGNQPQHF
TRBV10-3	TRBJ2-2	few	CASSYGTASGGAQTGELFF
TRBV19	TRBJ2-1	.	CASSIDGGVSYNEQFF
TRBV27	TRBJ2-4	.	CASSLWTSTAKNIQYF
TRBV7-8	TRBJ1-5	once	CASSLGAGNQPQHF